This T cell receptor (beta chain) was recorded in a study of beta chain features in type 1 diabetes. Study-level background: Age, gender and cell yields were similar between patients and healthy donors.

The CDR3 length is 15 residues. Losses at the gene ends were 8 bases for V and 5 bases for J; bases not matched to a gene: 11. Looked up from germline, CDR1 is LNHDA and CDR2 is SQIVND (reference sequence). About this clone itself: Its antigen is undetermined.

Expressed TCRB transcripts were sequenced because the isolated RNA had all been reverse transcribed beforehand. Libraries were prepared by immunoSEQ multiplex PCR; TCRdb keeps only in-frame clonotypes and omits some of them. The sample records about 140,000 clones, roughly 9.7% being singletons. Study-wide results and caveats: Any HLA-type effect on TCRB rearrangement remained unresolved here.

What was sequenced was central memory CD4+ T cells from blood. The chain recombines TRBV19 with TRBJ2-2, with TRBD1 matching 7 bases. This receptor was obtained from a woman aged 40 to 50 in good health. The CDR3 loop is CASGTLDRTTGELFF. Here the CDR3 DNA reads TGTGCCAGTGGAACGCTGGACAGGACGACCGGGGAGCTGTTTTTT. Combining the CDR3 with reference TRBV19 and TRBJ2-2 gives the whole variable domain DGGITQSPKYLFRKEGQNVTLSCEQNLNHDAMYWYRQDPGQGLRLIYYSQIVNDFQKGDIAEGYSVSREKKESFPLTVTSAQKNPTAFYLCASGTLDRTTGELFFGEGSRLTVL.